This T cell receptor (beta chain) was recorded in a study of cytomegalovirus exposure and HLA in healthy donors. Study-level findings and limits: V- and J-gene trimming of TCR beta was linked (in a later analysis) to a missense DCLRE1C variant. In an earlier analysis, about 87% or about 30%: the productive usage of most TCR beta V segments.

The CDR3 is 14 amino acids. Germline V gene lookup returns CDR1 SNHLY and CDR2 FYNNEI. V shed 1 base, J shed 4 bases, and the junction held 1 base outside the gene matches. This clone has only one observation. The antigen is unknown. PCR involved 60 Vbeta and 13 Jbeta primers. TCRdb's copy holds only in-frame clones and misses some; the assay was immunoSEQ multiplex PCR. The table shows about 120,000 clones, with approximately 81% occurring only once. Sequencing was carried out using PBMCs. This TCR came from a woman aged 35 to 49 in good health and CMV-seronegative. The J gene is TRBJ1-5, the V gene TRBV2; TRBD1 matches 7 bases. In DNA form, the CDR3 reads TGTGCCAGCAGTGAAGAACAGGGGAATCAGCCCCAGCATTTT. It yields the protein CASSEEQGNQPQHF. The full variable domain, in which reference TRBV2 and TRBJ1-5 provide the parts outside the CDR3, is EPEVTQTPSHQVTQMGQEVILRCVPISNHLYFYWYRQILGQKVEFLVSFYNNEISEKSEIFDDQFSVERPDGSNFTLKIRSTKLEDSAMYFCASSEEQGNQPQHFGDGTRLSIL.